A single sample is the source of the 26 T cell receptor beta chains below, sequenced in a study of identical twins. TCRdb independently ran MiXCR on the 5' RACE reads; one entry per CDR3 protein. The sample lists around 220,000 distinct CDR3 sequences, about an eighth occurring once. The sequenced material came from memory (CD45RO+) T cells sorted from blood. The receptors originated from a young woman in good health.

CDR3 loop: CASSLIRSGTDYNSPLHF. Here the CDR3 DNA reads TGCGCCAGCAGCTTGATTCGCTCCGGGACAGATTATAATTCACCCCTCCACTTT. The chain links TRBV5-1 to TRBJ1-6, with 7 bases identical to TRBD1. The CDR3 length is 18 residues. Per germline, CDR1 SGHRS and CDR2 YFSETQ. V lost 1 base, J lost 4 bases, and 11 bases stayed unmatched.

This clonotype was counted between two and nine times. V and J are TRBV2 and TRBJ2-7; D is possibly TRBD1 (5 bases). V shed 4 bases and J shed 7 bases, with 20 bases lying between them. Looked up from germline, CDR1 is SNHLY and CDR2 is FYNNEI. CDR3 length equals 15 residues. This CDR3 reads CASSVQGKESGEQYF. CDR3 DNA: TGTGCCAGCAGTGTTCAGGGAAAGGAGTCCGGGGAGCAGTACTTC.

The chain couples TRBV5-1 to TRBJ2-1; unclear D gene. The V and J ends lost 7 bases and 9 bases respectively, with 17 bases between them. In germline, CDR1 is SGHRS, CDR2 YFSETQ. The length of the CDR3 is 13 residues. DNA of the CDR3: TGCGCCAGCCGGTCCGCCCTAAGTGGTGAGCAGTTCTTC. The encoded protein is CASRSALSGEQFF.

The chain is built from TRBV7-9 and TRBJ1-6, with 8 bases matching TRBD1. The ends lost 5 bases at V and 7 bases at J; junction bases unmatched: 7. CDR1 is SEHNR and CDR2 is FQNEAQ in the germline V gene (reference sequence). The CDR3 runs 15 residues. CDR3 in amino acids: CASSGERTGNSPLHF. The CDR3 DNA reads TGTGCCAGCAGCGGCGAACGGACAGGGAATTCACCCCTCCACTTT.

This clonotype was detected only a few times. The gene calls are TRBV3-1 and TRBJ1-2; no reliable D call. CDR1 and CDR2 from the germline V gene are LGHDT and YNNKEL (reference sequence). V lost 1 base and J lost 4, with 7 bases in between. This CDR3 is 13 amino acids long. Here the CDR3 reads CASSQARFYGYTF. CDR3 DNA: TGTGCCAGCAGCCAAGCCCGGTTCTATGGCTACACCTTC.

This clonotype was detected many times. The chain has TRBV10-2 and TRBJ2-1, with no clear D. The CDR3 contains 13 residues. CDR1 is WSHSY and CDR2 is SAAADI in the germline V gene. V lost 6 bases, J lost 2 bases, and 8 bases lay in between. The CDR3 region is CASRGGPYNEQFF. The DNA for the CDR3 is TGCGCCAGCAGGGGTGGGCCCTACAATGAGCAGTTCTTC.

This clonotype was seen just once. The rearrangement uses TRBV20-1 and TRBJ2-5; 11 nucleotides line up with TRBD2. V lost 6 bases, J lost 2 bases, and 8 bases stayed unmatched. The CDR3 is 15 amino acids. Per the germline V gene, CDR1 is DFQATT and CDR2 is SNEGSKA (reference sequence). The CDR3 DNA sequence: TGCAGTGCCTTTCAACTAGCGGGGGATCAAGAGACCCAGTACTTC. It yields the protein CSAFQLAGDQETQYF.

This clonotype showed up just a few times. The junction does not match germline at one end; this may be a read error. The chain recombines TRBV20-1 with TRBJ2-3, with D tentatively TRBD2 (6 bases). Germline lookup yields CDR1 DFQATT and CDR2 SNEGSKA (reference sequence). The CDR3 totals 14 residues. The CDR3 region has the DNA TGCAGTGCCAGAGGTCGGGGGAGCACAGATACGCAGTATTTT. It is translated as CSARGRGSTDTQYF.

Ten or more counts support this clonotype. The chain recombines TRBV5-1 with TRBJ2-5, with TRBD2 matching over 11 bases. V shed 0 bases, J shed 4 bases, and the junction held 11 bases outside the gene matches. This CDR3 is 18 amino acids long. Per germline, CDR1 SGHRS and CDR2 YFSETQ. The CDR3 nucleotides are TGCGCCAGCAGCTTGGCTCTTTCGGCCACTAGCGGGGGAGAGACCCAGTACTTC. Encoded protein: CASSLALSATSGGETQYF.

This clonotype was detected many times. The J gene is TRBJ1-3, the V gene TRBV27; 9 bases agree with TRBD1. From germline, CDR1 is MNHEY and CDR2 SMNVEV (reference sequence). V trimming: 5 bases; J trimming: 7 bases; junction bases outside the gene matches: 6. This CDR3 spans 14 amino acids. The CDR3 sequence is CASSGRTGENTIYF. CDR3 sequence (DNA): TGTGCCAGCAGTGGACGGACAGGGGAGAACACCATATATTTT.

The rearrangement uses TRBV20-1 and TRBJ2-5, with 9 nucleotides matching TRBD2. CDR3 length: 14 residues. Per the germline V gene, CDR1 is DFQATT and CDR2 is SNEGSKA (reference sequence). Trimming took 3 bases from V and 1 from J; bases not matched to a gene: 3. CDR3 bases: TGCAGTGCTAGCCTAGCGGGGATCCAAGAGACCCAGTACTTC. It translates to CSASLAGIQETQYF.

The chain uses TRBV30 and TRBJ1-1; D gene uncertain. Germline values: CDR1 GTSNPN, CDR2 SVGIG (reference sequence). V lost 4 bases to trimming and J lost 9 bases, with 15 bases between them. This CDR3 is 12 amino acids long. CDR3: CAWKAGTAKAFF. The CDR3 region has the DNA TGTGCCTGGAAAGCTGGCACGGCCAAAGCTTTCTTT.

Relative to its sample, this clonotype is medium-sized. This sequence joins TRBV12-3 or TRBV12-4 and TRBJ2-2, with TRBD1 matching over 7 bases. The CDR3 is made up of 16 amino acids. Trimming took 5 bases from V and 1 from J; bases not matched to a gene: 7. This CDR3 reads CASSRWTGGNTGELFF. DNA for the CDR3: TGTGCCAGCAGTCGCTGGACAGGCGGGAACACCGGGGAGCTGTTTTTT.

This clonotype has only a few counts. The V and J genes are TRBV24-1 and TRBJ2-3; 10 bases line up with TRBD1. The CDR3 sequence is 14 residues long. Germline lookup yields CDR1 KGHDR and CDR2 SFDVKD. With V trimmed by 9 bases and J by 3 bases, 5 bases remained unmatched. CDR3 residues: CATALGQGTDTQYF. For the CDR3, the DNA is TGTGCCACCGCTCTGGGACAGGGGACAGATACGCAGTATTTT.

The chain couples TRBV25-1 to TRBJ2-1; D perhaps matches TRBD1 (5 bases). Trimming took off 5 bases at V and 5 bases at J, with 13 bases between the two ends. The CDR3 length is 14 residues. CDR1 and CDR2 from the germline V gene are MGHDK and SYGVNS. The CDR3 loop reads CASSRVGVHNEQFF. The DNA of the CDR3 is TGTGCCAGCAGTCGGGTAGGGGTCCACAATGAGCAGTTCTTC.

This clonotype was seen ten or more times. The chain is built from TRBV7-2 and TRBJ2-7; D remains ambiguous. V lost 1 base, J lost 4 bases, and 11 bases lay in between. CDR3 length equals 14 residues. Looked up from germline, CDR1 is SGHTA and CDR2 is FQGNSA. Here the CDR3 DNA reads TGTGCCAGCAGCTTAGATCCGAGAGAATACGAGCAGTACTTC. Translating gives CASSLDPREYEQYF. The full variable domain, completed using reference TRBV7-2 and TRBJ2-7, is GAGVSQSPSNKVTEKGKDVELRCDPISGHTALYWYRQSLGQGLEFLIYFQGNSAPDKSGLPSDRFSAERTGGSVSTLTIQRTQQEDSAVYLCASSLDPREYEQYFGPGTRLTVT.

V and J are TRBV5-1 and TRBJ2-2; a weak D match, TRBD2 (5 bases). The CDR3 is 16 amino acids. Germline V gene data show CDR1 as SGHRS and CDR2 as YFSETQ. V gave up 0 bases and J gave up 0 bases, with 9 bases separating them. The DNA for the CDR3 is TGCGCCAGCAGCTTGGATGGTAGCGCGAACACCGGGGAGCTGTTTTTT. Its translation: CASSLDGSANTGELFF.

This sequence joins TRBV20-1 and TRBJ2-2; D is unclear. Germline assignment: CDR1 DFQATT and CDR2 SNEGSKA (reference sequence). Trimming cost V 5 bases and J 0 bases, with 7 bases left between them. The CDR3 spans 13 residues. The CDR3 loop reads CSAYGANTGELFF. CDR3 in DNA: TGCAGTGCTTATGGTGCGAACACCGGGGAGCTGTTTTTT.

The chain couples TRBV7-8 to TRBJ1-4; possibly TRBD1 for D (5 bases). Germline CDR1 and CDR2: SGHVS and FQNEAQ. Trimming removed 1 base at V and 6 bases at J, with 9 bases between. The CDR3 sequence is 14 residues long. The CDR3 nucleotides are TGTGCCAGCAGCTTAGGGGGAGGGGATGAAAAACTGTTTTTT. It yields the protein CASSLGGGDEKLFF.

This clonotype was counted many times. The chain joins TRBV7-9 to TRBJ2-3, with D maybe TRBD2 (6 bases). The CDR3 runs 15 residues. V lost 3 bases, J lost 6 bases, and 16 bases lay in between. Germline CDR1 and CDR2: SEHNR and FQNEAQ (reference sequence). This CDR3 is CASSFSSGRSDTQYF. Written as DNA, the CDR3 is TGTGCCAGCAGCTTCTCCAGCGGGCGGTCGGATACGCAGTATTTT.

Written as DNA, the CDR3 is TGTGCCAGCAGCGCGAGACATCAAGCGGGAGTATACGAGCAGTACTTC. The encoded protein is CASSARHQAGVYEQYF. The gene calls are TRBV9 and TRBJ2-7, with 8 bases lining up with TRBD2. The length of the CDR3 is 16 residues. V gave up 3 bases and J gave up 4 bases; unmatched junction bases: 12. Germline CDR1 and CDR2: SGDLS and YYNGEE.

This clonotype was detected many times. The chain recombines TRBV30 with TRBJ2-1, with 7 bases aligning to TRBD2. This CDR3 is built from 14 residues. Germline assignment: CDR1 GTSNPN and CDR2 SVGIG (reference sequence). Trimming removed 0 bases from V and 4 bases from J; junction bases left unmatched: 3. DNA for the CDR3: TGTGCCTGGAGTGTAAAAGCGGGGTACAATGAGCAGTTCTTC. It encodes CAWSVKAGYNEQFF.

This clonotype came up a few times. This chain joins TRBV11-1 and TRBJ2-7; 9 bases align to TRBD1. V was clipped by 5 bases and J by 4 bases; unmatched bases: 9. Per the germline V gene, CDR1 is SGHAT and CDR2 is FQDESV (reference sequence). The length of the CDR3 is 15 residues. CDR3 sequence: CASSIPTGGRYEQYF. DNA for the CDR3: TGTGCCAGCAGCATCCCGACAGGGGGAAGATACGAGCAGTACTTC.

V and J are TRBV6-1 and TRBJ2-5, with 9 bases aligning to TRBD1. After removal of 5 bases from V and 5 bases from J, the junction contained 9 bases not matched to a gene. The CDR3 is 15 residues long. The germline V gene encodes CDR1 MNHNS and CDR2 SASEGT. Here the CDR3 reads CASSPYRGRIETQYF. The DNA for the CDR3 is TGTGCCAGCAGTCCGTACAGGGGGCGCATTGAGACCCAGTACTTC.

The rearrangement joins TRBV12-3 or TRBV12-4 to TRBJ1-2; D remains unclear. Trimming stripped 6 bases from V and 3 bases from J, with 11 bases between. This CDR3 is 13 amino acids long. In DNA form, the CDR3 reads TGTGCCAGCAGCGCGGACCGATACTATGGCTACACCTTC. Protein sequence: CASSADRYYGYTF.

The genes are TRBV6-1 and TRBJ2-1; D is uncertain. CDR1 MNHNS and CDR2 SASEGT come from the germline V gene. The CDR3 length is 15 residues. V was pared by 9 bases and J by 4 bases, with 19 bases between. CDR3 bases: TGTGCCAGTACGGCATACGGAAGGATTTACAATGAGCAGTTCTTC. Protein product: CASTAYGRIYNEQFF.